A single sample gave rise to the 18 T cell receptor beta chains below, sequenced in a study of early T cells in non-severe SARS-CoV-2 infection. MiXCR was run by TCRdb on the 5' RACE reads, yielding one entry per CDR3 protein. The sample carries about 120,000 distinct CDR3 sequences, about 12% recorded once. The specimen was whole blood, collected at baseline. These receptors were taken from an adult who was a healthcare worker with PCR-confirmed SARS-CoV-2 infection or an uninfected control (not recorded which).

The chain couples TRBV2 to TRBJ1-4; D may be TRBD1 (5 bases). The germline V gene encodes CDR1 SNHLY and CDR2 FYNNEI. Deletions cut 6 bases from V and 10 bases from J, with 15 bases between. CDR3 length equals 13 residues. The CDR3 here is CASRIQDLGKLFF. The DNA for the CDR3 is TGTGCCAGCAGGATACAGGACTTGGGAAAACTGTTTTTT.

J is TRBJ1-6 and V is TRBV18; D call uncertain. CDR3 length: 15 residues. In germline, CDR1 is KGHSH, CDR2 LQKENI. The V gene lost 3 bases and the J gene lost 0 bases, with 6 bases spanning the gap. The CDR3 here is CASSPVSSYNSPLHF. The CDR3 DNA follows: TGTGCCAGCTCACCGGTCAGCTCCTATAATTCACCCCTCCACTTT. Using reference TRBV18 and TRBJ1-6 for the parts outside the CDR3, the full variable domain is NAGVMQNPRHLVRRRGQEARLRCSPMKGHSHVYWYRQLPEEGLKFMVYLQKENIIDESGMPKERFSAEFPKEGPSILRIQQVVRGDSAAYFCASSPVSSYNSPLHFGNGTRLTVT.

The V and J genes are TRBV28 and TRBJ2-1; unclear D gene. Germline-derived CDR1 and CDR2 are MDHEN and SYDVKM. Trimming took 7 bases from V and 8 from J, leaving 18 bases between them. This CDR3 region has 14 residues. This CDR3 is CASISSLSGDEQFF. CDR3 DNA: TGTGCCAGCATTTCAAGTTTATCTGGGGATGAGCAGTTCTTC.

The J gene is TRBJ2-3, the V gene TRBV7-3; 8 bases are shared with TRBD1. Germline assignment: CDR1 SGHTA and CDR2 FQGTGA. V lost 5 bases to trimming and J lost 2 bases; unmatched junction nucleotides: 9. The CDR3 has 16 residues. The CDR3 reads CASSAGQAGSTDTQYF. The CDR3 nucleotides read TGTGCCAGCAGCGCGGGACAGGCAGGATCCACAGATACGCAGTATTTT.

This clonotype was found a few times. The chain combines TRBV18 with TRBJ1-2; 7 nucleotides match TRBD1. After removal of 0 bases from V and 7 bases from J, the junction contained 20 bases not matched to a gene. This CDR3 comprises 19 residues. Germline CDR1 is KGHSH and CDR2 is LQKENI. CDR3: CASSPPERQGPPRASGYTF. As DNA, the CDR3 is TGTGCCAGCTCACCACCCGAGAGACAGGGCCCGCCCCGGGCCAGTGGCTACACCTTC.

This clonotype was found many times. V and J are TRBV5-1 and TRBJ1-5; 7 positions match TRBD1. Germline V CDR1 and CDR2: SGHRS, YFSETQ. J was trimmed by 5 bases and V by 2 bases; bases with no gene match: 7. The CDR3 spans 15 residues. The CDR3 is CASSLSGQNYQPQHF. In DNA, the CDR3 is TGCGCCAGCAGCTTATCGGGACAGAATTATCAGCCCCAGCATTTT.

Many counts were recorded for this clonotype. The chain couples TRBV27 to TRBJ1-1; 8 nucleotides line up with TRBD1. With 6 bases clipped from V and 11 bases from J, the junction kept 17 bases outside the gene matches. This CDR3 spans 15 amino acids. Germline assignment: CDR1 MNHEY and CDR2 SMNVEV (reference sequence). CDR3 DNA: TGTGCCAGCAGCCAAACCGGGACAGGTTCCCTGATGGCTTTCTTT. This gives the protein CASSQTGTGSLMAFF.

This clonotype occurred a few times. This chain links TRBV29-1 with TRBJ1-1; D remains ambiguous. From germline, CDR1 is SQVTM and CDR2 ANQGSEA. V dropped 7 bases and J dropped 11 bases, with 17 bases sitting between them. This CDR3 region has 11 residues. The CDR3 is CSASAARWAFF. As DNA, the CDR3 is TGCAGCGCTTCAGCTGCCCGGTGGGCTTTCTTT.

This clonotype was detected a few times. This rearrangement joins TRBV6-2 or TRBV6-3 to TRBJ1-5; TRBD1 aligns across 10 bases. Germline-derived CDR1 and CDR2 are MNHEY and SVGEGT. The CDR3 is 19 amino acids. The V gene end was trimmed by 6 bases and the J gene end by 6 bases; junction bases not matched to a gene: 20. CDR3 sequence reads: CASSRDRGNHQGGRQPQHF. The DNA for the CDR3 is TGTGCCAGCAGCCGGGACAGGGGTAACCACCAAGGAGGGCGTCAGCCCCAGCATTTT.

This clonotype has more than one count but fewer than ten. CDR3 amino acids: CASSFERGHRGNGYTF. In DNA form, the CDR3 reads TGTGCCAGCAGCTTCGAACGGGGCCACAGGGGAAACGGCTACACCTTC. V gene TRBV7-9 combines with J gene TRBJ1-2, with TRBD1 matching over 7 bases. This CDR3 contains 16 residues. Germline V gene lookup returns CDR1 SEHNR and CDR2 FQNEAQ (reference sequence). J lost 8 bases, V lost 3 bases, and 15 bases had no gene match.

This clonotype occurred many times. The CDR3: CASSPFGQKLDFQPQHF. In nucleotides, the CDR3 is TGCGCCAGCAGCCCCTTCGGACAGAAACTAGACTTTCAGCCCCAGCATTTT. The chain combines TRBV4-1 with TRBJ1-5; TRBD1 might be the D (6 bases). The CDR3 length is 17 residues. Germline CDR1 and CDR2: MGHRA and YSYEKL. V lost 4 bases and J 6 bases, leaving 22 bases between the germline ends.

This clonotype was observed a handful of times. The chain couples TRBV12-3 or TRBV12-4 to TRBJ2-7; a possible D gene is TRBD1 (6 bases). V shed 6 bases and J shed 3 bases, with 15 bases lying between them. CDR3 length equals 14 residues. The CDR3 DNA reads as TGTGCCAGCAGGCTACAGGGACCCTTCTACGAGCAGTACTTC. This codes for CASRLQGPFYEQYF.

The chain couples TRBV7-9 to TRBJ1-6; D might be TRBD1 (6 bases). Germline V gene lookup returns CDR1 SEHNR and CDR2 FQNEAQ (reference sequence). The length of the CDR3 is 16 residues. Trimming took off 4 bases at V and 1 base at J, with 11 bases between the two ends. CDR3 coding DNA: TGTGCCAGCAGCTCCCCGGGGGCGTCCTATAATTCACCCCTCCACTTT. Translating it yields CASSSPGASYNSPLHF.

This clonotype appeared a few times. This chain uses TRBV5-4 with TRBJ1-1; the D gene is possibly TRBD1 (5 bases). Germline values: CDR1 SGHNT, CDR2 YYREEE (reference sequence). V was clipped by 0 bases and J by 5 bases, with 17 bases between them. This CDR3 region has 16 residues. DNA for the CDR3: TGTGCCAGCAGCTTGGCCGGGGCAGGACGAGGAACTGAAGCTTTCTTT. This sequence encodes CASSLAGAGRGTEAFF.

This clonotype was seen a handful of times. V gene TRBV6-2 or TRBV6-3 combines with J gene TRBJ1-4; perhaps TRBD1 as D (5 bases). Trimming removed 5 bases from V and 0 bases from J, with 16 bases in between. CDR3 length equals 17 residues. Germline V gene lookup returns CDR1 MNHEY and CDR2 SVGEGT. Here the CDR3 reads CASSNGGASATNEKLFF. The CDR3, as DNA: TGTGCCAGCAGTAACGGAGGGGCATCGGCAACTAATGAAAAACTGTTTTTT.

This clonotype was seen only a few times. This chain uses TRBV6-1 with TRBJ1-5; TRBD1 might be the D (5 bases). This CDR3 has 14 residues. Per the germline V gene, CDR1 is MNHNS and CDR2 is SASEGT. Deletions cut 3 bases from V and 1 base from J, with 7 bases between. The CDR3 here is CASSDRDSNQPQHF. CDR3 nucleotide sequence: TGTGCCAGCAGTGACCGGGACAGCAATCAGCCCCAGCATTTT.

CDR3 nucleotide sequence: TGCAGCGCTTGGCGCCTGAACACTGAAGCTTTCTTT. As protein: CSAWRLNTEAFF. The chain carries TRBV29-1 and TRBJ1-1; D is ambiguous. The germline V gene has CDR1 SQVTM and CDR2 ANQGSEA. With 7 bases removed from V and 0 bases from J, the gap between germline ends came to 9 bases. The CDR3 consists of 12 residues. The full variable domain, its missing parts supplied by reference TRBV29-1 and TRBJ1-1, is SAVISQKPSRDICQRGTSLTIQCQVDSQVTMMFWYRQQPGQSLTLIATANQGSEATYESGFVIDKFPISRPNLTFSTLTVSNMSPEDSSIYLCSAWRLNTEAFFGQGTRLTVV.

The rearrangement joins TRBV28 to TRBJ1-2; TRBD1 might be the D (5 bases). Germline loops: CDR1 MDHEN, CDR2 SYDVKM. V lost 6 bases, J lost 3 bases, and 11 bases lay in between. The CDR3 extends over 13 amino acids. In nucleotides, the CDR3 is TGTGCCAGCAGGCCCCGGGGCGACTATGGCTACACCTTC. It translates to CASRPRGDYGYTF.